This T cell receptor beta chain derives from a study of response to subunit inactivated influenza vaccine. This clonotype came up a few times. Its target is not known. Points from the study as a whole: Authors suggested few new T cells are recruited by each seasonal influenza vaccination.

TCRdb redid the calling of the RT-PCR reads with MiXCR, one entry per CDR3 protein. The sample yields about 500,000 distinct CDR3 sequences, 16% seen once. The V gene's germline CDR1 is SGHRS and CDR2 YFSETQ. CDR3 length equals 15 residues. V lost 2 bases and J lost 4, with 15 bases in between. The sequencing here drew on CD4+ T cells sorted from PBMCs, taken about 24 months after vaccination. The chain is built from TRBV5-1 and TRBJ2-5, with a tentative D call TRBD2 (6 bases). This clonotype originated in a man aged 50-75 years who received an inactivated influenza vaccine. The CDR3 nucleotides read TGCGCCAGCAGCTTCCAATCTGGGGGAGGAGAGACCCAGTACTTC. Amino acid sequence: CASSFQSGGGETQYF.